The present TCR beta chain was sequenced within a study of regulatory T cells in long-lasting Graves disease. Combining iRepertoire HTBI primers with Arm-PCR of CDR3 regions, the authors built TCR beta libraries. TCRdb used MiXCR to reprocess the multiplex PCR reads, holding one entry per CDR3 protein. The sample lists 530,000 or so distinct CDR3 sequences, around 16% occurring once. Time point given: newly diagnosed GD, antithyroid drugs for less than 3 months. Construction of the TCR library relied on RNA isolated from PBMCs. This sample was shared with a second study, whose subject was T cells in Graves' hyperthyroidism and ophthalmopathy.

Sample: peripheral blood mononuclear cells (PBMCs), taken at new diagnosis, from a patient treated with antithyroid drugs. This receptor was identified in a man in his late teens or twenties with Graves disease.

This CDR3 reads CATSRDSRNTEAFF. The CDR3 DNA reads TGTGCCACCAGCAGGGACAGCAGGAACACTGAAGCTTTCTTT. The gene calls are TRBV15 and TRBJ1-1, with D possibly being TRBD1 (6 bases). Trimming took off 3 bases at V and 1 base at J, with 9 bases between the two ends. The CDR3 is 14 residues long. The germline V gene has CDR1 LNHNV and CDR2 YYDKDF (reference sequence).